The rows below give T cell receptor beta chains drawn from one sample of a study of shared clonotypes between healthy human individuals. The table came from immunoSEQ multiplex PCR; TCRdb's copy has only in-frame clones and leaves some out. The sample contains 2 million to 2.5 million clones, under 95% of which appear only once. The sample comprised naive CD4+ T cells from PBMCs. The receptors originated from a man aged 18 to 35 in good health. Some clones in this sample may be carry-over from other donors' samples. CDR3s include the opening cysteine and the closing phenylalanine or tryptophan. D genes are given only for firm matches. Clone size appears in some rows only: once, few, many, or a class for an expanded clone.

D gene	V gene	J gene	clone size	CDR3 protein	CDR3 DNA
TRBD1	TRBV5-1	TRBJ2-5	.	CASSSGQTQETQYF	TGCGCCAGCAGCTCGGGACAGACGCAAGAGACCCAGTACTTC
TRBD2	TRBV9	TRBJ2-7	.	CASSVFASGSSSYEQYF	TGTGCCAGCAGCGTATTTGCTAGCGGGAGCAGCTCCTACGAGCAGTACTTC
.	TRBV29-1	TRBJ2-1	.	CSGEGQGANEQFF	TGCAGCGGAGAGGGGCAGGGAGCAAATGAGCAGTTCTTC
.	TRBV7-8	TRBJ1-2	once	CASSSTQGDGVLGYTF	TGTGCCAGCAGCTCCACCCAGGGCGACGGGGTACTTGGCTACACCTTC
.	TRBV4-2	TRBJ2-4	.	CASSPGGTQNIQYF	TGTGCCAGCAGTCCCGGTGGGACTCAAAACATTCAGTACTTC
TRBD2	TRBV7-9	TRBJ2-1	.	CASSPFPRASGGYNEQFF	TGTGCCAGCAGCCCTTTCCCTAGAGCTAGCGGGGGCTACAATGAGCAGTTCTTC
.	TRBV9	TRBJ2-7	.	CASSEGDSYEQYF	TGTGCCAGCAGCGAAGGGGACTCCTACGAGCAGTACTTC
TRBD2	TRBV5-1	TRBJ2-3	.	CASSLRTSGSTDTQYF	TGCGCCAGCAGCTTAAGGACTAGCGGGAGCACAGATACGCAGTATTTT
.	TRBV4-3	TRBJ2-7	.	CASSQEMAGSEQYF	TGCGCCAGCAGCCAAGAAATGGCAGGGAGCGAGCAGTACTTC
TRBD2	TRBV19	TRBJ2-1	.	CASSIGPSGRVNEQFF	TGTGCCAGTAGTATAGGTCCTAGCGGGAGGGTCAATGAGCAGTTCTTC
TRBD1	TRBV2	TRBJ2-3	.	CASSYRDRASQYF	TGTGCCAGCAGTTACCGGGACAGGGCTTCGCAGTATTTT
.	TRBV10-3	TRBJ2-5	.	CAISRREDGYQETQYF	TGTGCCATCAGTCGAAGGGAAGACGGATACCAAGAGACCCAGTACTTC
.	TRBV7-2	TRBJ1-4	.	CASSFSQDEKLFF	TGTGCCAGCAGCTTTTCCCAGGATGAAAAACTGTTTTTT
.	TRBV5-1	TRBJ2-7	.	CASSQADSVYEQYF	TGCGCCAGCAGCCAAGCGGACAGTGTTTACGAGCAGTACTTC
.	TRBV4-2	TRBJ2-5	.	CASSQETSGLLSETQYF	TGTGCCAGCAGCCAAGAGACTAGTGGGCTTCTTTCGGAGACCCAGTACTTC
.	TRBV27	TRBJ2-1	.	CASSSGVAASSEQFF	TGTGCCAGCAGCTCCGGGGTAGCGGCTTCTAGTGAGCAGTTCTTC
.	TRBV19	TRBJ2-1	.	CASSIGVSLGGNEQFF	TGTGCCAGTAGTATCGGCGTTTCGTTGGGGGGCAATGAGCAGTTCTTC
TRBD1	TRBV29-1	TRBJ2-1	.	CSVEGQYYNEQFF	TGCAGCGTTGAGGGACAGTACTACAATGAGCAGTTCTTC
TRBD2	TRBV7-2	TRBJ2-1	.	CASRREGLGSYNEQFF	TGTGCCAGCAGACGGGAGGGCCTTGGGTCCTACAATGAGCAGTTCTTC
.	TRBV4-1	TRBJ1-5	.	CASSQGPGVRGLGNQPQHF	TGCGCCAGCAGCCAAGGACCTGGGGTTCGGGGGCTTGGGAATCAGCCCCAGCATTTT
TRBD2	TRBV4-2	TRBJ2-7	.	CASSLILAAYEQYF	TGTGCCAGCAGCTTGATCCTAGCGGCGTACGAGCAGTACTTC
.	TRBV5-1	TRBJ2-1	.	CASSLSSWGNEQFF	TGCGCCAGCAGCCTCTCGTCCTGGGGGAATGAGCAGTTCTTC
.	TRBV27	TRBJ2-1	once	CASSSSGGGYNEQFF	TGTGCCAGCAGTAGTAGCGGAGGAGGGTACAATGAGCAGTTCTTC
.	TRBV7-3	TRBJ2-3	.	CASSLRGPDTQYF	TGTGCCAGCAGCCTACGGGGACCGGATACGCAGTATTTT
.	TRBV9	TRBJ1-5	few	CASSVGQHF	TGTGCCAGCAGCGTAGGACAGCATTTT
.	TRBV5-8	TRBJ2-3	.	CASSLLLSLGPYTQYF	TGTGCCAGCAGCTTACTTCTATCACTCGGCCCCTACACGCAGTATTTT
.	TRBV11-2	TRBJ2-7	.	CASSLAAYEQYF	TGTGCCAGCAGCTTAGCCGCGTACGAGCAGTACTTC
.	TRBV28	TRBJ1-5	.	CASNWGSNQPQHF	TGTGCCAGCAACTGGGGAAGCAATCAGCCCCAGCATTTT
.	TRBV18	TRBJ2-7	.	CASSPLLGTGEQYF	TGTGCCAGCTCCCCCTTGCTAGGCACAGGAGAGCAGTACTTC
.	TRBV7-9	TRBJ2-7	.	CASSYSLEQYF	TGTGCCAGCAGCTATAGCCTTGAGCAGTACTTC
.	TRBV9	TRBJ2-3	.	CASSGQLLPTDTQYF	TGTGCCAGCAGCGGACAGCTCCTCCCCACAGATACGCAGTATTTT
.	TRBV30	TRBJ2-7	.	CAWGASRFHEQYF	TGTGCCTGGGGGGCTAGCCGGTTCCACGAGCAGTACTTC
.	TRBV6-1	TRBJ2-2	.	CASSERQVVAGELFF	TGTGCCAGCAGTGAGCGACAGGTGGTAGCCGGGGAGCTGTTTTTT
TRBD1	TRBV10-3	TRBJ1-3	.	CATSQGGGNTIYF	TGTGCCACCTCCCAGGGGGGTGGAAACACCATATATTTT
TRBD2	TRBV6-5	TRBJ2-5	.	CASRRTSGRPETQYF	TGTGCCAGCAGGAGAACTAGCGGGAGGCCAGAGACCCAGTACTTC
TRBD1	TRBV9	TRBJ2-3	.	CASSALQGAADTQYF	TGTGCCAGCAGCGCACTACAGGGGGCCGCAGATACGCAGTATTTT
.	TRBV19	TRBJ2-7	.	CASSTRRQAGEQYF	TGTGCCAGTAGTACAAGGCGTCAGGCGGGCGAGCAGTACTTC
.	TRBV6-1	TRBJ1-5	few	CASSEGVNNQPQHF	TGTGCCAGCAGTGAAGGTGTCAACAATCAGCCCCAGCATTTT
.	TRBV9	TRBJ2-2	.	CASSYTGQSSTGELFF	TGTGCCAGCAGTTATACCGGACAGTCGTCCACCGGGGAGCTGTTTTTT
.	TRBV7-9	TRBJ2-7	.	CASTSNSRSPHSYEQYF	TGTGCCAGCACCTCGAACTCCCGCTCGCCGCACTCCTACGAGCAGTACTTC
.	TRBV29-1	TRBJ2-1	.	CSVDRTPGWEQFF	TGCAGCGTTGATCGGACTCCCGGTTGGGAGCAGTTCTTC
.	TRBV28	TRBJ2-2	.	CASSLGTLNTGELFF	TGTGCCAGCAGTTTGGGGACTCTAAACACCGGGGAGCTGTTTTTT
.	TRBV19	TRBJ1-2	.	CASSIRGAHIGYTF	TGTGCCAGTAGTATACGCGGGGCCCATATTGGCTACACCTTC